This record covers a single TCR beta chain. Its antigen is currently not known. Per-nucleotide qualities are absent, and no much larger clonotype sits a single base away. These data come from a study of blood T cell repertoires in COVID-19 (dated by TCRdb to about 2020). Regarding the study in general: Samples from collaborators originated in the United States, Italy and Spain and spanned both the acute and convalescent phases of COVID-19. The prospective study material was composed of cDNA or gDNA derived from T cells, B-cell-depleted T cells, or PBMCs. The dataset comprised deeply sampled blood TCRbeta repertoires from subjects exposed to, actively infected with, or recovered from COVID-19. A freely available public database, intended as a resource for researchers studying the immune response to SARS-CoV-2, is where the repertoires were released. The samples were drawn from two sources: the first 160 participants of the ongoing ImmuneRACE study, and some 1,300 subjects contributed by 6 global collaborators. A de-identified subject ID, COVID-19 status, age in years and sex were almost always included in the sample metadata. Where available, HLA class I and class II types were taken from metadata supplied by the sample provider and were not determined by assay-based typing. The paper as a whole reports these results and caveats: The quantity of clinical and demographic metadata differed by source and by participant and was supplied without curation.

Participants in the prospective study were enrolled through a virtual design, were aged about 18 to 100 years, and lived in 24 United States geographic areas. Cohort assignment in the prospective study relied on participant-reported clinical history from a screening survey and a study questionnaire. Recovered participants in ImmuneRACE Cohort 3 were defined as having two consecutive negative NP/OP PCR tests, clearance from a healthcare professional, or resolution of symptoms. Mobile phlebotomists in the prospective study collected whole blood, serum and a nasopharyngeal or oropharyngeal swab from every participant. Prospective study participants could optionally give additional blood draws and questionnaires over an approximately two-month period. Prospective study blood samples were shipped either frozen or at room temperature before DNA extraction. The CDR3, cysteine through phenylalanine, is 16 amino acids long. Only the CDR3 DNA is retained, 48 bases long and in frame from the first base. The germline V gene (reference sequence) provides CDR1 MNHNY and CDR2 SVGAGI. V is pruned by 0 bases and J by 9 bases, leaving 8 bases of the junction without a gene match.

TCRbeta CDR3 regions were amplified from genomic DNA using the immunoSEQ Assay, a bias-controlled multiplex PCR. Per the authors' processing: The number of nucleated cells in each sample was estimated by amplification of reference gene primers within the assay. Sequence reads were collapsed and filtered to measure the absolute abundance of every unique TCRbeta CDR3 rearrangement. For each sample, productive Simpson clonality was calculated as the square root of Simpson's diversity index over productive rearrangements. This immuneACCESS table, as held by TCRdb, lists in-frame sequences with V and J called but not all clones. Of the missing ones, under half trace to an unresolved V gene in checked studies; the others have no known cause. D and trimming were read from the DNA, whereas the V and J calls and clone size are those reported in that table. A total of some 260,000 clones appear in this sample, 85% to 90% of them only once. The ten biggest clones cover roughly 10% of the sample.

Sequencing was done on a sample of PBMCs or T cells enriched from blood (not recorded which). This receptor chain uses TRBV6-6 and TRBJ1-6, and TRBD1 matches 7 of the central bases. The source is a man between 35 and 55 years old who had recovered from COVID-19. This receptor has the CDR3 CASSYSAGTASSPLHF. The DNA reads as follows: TGTGCCAGCAGTTACTCAGCAGGGACAGCGAGTTCACCCCTCCACTTT.